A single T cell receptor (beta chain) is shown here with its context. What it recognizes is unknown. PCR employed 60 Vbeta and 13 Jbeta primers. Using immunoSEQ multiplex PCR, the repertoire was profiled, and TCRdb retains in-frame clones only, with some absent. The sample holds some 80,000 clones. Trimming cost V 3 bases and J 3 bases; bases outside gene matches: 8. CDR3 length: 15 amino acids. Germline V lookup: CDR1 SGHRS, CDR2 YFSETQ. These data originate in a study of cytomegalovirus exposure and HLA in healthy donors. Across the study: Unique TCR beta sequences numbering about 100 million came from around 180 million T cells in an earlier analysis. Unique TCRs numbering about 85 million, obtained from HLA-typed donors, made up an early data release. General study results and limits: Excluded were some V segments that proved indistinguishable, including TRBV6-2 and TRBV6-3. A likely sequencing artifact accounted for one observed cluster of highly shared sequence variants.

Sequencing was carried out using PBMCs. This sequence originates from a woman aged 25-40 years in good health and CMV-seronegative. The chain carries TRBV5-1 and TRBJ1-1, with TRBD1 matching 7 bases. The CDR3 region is CASSSIGGMDTEAFF. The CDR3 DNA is TGCGCCAGCAGCTCGATAGGGGGCATGGACACTGAAGCTTTCTTT. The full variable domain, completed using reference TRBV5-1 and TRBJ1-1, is KAGVTQTPRYLIKTRGQQVTLSCSPISGHRSVSWYQQTPGQGLQFLFEYFSETQRNKGNFPGRFSGRQFSNSRSEMNVSTLELGDSALYLCASSSIGGMDTEAFFGQGTRLTVV.